The 23 T cell receptor beta chains listed next were all sequenced from one sample in a study of response to subunit inactivated influenza vaccine. MiXCR, applied by TCRdb to the RT-PCR reads, yields one record per CDR3 protein. The table lists about 520,000 distinct CDR3 sequences, approximately 9.9% of them singletons. This material consisted of PBMCs from blood, taken roughly 48 days after vaccination. The receptor set was obtained from a man aged 50 or older who received an inactivated influenza vaccine.

This clonotype was observed at least ten times. The chain is built from TRBV10-3 and TRBJ1-1, with D tentatively TRBD1 (6 bases). Germline V gives CDR1 ENHRY, CDR2 SYGVKD. With 10 bases removed from V and 0 bases from J, the gap between germline ends came to 18 bases. CDR3 length: 15 residues. The CDR3 DNA is TGTGCCACCCGAGATTGGGGGCCAATGAACACTGAAGCTTTCTTT. It specifies CATRDWGPMNTEAFF.

This clonotype was counted ten times or more. The chain joins TRBV10-3 to TRBJ2-1; maybe TRBD1 (6 bases). The germline V and J ends were trimmed by 0 bases and 2 bases, with 8 bases remaining between them. The CDR3 sequence is 15 residues long. In germline, CDR1 is ENHRY, CDR2 SYGVKD. This CDR3 reads CAISESGGTYNEQFF. CDR3 in DNA: TGTGCCATCAGTGAGTCAGGGGGAACCTACAATGAGCAGTTCTTC.

This clonotype has a count of ten or more. The chain recombines TRBV12-3 or TRBV12-4 with TRBJ2-5; TRBD2 matches at 9 bases. This CDR3 contains 17 residues. The junction had 15 bases not matched to a gene; V was cut back by 6 bases and J by 4 bases. The CDR3 region is CASRARSGGFSGETQYF. DNA of the CDR3: TGTGCCAGCAGGGCACGGAGCGGGGGGTTTTCGGGAGAGACCCAGTACTTC.

This clonotype was seen ten or more times. This chain joins TRBV7-2 and TRBJ2-1, with 9 positions matching TRBD2. Germline trimming cut 3 bases from V and 7 bases from J; bases unmatched to any gene: 7. The CDR3 is made up of 15 amino acids. CDR1 is SGHTA and CDR2 is FQGNSA in the germline V gene. CDR3 in amino acids: CASSFDQRGVNEQFF. Written as DNA, the CDR3 is TGTGCCAGCAGCTTCGACCAGCGGGGGGTTAATGAGCAGTTCTTC.

This clonotype was seen many times. The V call is TRBV19, the J call TRBJ2-7; a possible D gene is TRBD2 (7 bases). CDR1 and CDR2 (germline): LNHDA, SQIVND (reference sequence). The CDR3 has 15 residues. Trimming pared 3 bases from V and 2 bases from J, leaving 14 bases between. The CDR3 protein is CASSITGTITYEQYF. CDR3 nucleotides: TGTGCCAGTAGTATTACAGGGACTATCACCTACGAGCAGTACTTC. The full variable domain, with the rest looked up from reference TRBV19 and TRBJ2-7, is DGGITQSPKYLFRKEGQNVTLSCEQNLNHDAMYWYRQDPGQGLRLIYYSQIVNDFQKGDIAEGYSVSREKKESFPLTVTSAQKNPTAFYLCASSITGTITYEQYFGPGTRLTVT.

The chain combines TRBV10-2 with TRBJ1-6; D possibly corresponds to TRBD1 (6 bases). V was cut by 4 bases and J by 7 bases, with 8 bases left in between. Germline V gene lookup returns CDR1 WSHSY and CDR2 SAAADI. This CDR3 has 13 residues. The CDR3 loop is CASSGTENSPLHF. CDR3 coding DNA: TGCGCCAGCAGTGGGACAGAAAATTCACCCCTCCACTTT.

This clonotype was seen at least ten times. J is TRBJ2-7 and V is TRBV10-3, with 8 bases aligning to TRBD2. Germline V gives CDR1 ENHRY, CDR2 SYGVKD. The CDR3 totals 15 residues. The junction had 10 bases not matched to a gene; V was cut back by 6 bases and J by 3 bases. CDR3 bases: TGTGCCATCAGCCCAACGGGAGGGACTCTCTACGAGCAGTACTTC. Translating gives CAISPTGGTLYEQYF.

Many counts were recorded for this clonotype. This chain connects TRBV5-6 to TRBJ2-5; TRBD2 aligns across 14 bases. Germline trimming cut 2 bases from V and 2 bases from J; bases unmatched to any gene: 2. The CDR3 consists of 16 residues. The germline V gene encodes CDR1 SGHDT and CDR2 YYEEEE. Here the CDR3 reads CASSFGLAGGQETQYF. The CDR3 DNA follows: TGTGCCAGCAGCTTTGGACTAGCGGGGGGACAAGAGACCCAGTACTTC.

This clonotype was seen a few times. The chain couples TRBV11-2 to TRBJ2-1, with 15 positions matching TRBD2. CDR1 and CDR2 from the germline V gene are SGHAT and FQNNGV. The CDR3 is 18 amino acids. The V and J ends lost 6 bases and 8 bases, in that order; junction bases with no gene match: 14. CDR3 sequence reads: CASSRSPGLAGGSHEQFF. The CDR3 nucleotides are TGTGCCAGCAGTAGATCCCCGGGACTAGCGGGAGGTTCGCATGAGCAGTTCTTC.

CDR3 bases: TGTGCCAGCAGTGAAAGGACACGGTTTCGTCAGCCCCAGCATTTT. This codes for CASSERTRFRQPQHF. The rearrangement links TRBV2 to TRBJ1-5; weak D call: TRBD1 (5 bases). V lost 2 bases and J 6 bases, leaving 14 bases between the germline ends. This CDR3 spans 15 amino acids. CDR1 and CDR2 from the germline V gene are SNHLY and FYNNEI.

This rearrangement joins TRBV25-1 to TRBJ2-2; the D gene could be TRBD1 or TRBD2 (5 bases each). In germline, CDR1 is MGHDK, CDR2 SYGVNS. The CDR3 has 16 residues. With 1 base removed from V and 4 bases from J, the gap between germline ends came to 13 bases. CDR3 sequence (DNA): TGTGCCAGCAGTGAATCAGGGACGGGAAGCACCGGGGAGCTGTTTTTT. It yields the protein CASSESGTGSTGELFF.

This chain links TRBV7-9 with TRBJ2-1; the D gene could be TRBD1 or TRBD2 (5 bases each). This CDR3 region has 12 residues. V gave up 1 base and J gave up 16 bases, with 14 bases separating them. The germline V gene encodes CDR1 SEHNR and CDR2 FQNEAQ (reference sequence). The CDR3 loop is CASSLGGPQRFF. CDR3 DNA: TGTGCCAGCAGCTTAGGGGGACCTCAGAGATTCTTC.

CDR3 bases: TGTGCCATCAAGAAACAGGGAGGAAACACTGAAGCTTTCTTT. Encoded protein: CAIKKQGGNTEAFF. V is TRBV10-3 and J is TRBJ1-1, with D tentatively TRBD1 (6 bases). CDR3 length: 14 residues. Trimming took 7 bases from V and 2 from J, leaving 14 bases between them. Germline V CDR1 and CDR2: ENHRY, SYGVKD.

This chain connects TRBV29-1 to TRBJ2-3; 8 nucleotides match TRBD2. Unmatched junction bases numbered 9, after V lost 4 bases and J lost 0 bases. Germline V gene data show CDR1 as SQVTM and CDR2 as ANQGSEA. The CDR3 covers 16 residues. The CDR3 protein is CSVVGKRGRSTDTQYF. The CDR3 region has the DNA TGCAGCGTTGTGGGTAAGCGGGGGCGGAGCACAGATACGCAGTATTTT.

V is TRBV4-3 and J is TRBJ2-1; D ambiguous. There are 18 residues in the CDR3. The germline V gene has CDR1 LGHNA and CDR2 YSLEER. The ends were cut back, 0 bases at V and 1 base at J, with 16 bases in the middle. The DNA of the CDR3 is TGCGCCAGCAGCCAAGATCCCCCACGGTTGGGTTCCTACAATGAGCAGTTCTTC. Translating it yields CASSQDPPRLGSYNEQFF.

This clonotype was counted ten times or more. The chain is built from TRBV7-9 and TRBJ1-1, with TRBD1 as a possible D gene (5 bases). The V and J ends lost 1 base and 1 base respectively, with 7 bases between them. The CDR3 is 14 residues long. Germline-derived CDR1 and CDR2 are SEHNR and FQNEAQ (reference sequence). CDR3 amino acids: CASSLDRSNTEAFF. CDR3 DNA: TGTGCCAGCAGCTTAGACAGGTCGAACACTGAAGCTTTCTTT.

V usage is TRBV11-2 and J usage is TRBJ2-1; TRBD2 aligns across 16 bases. The germline V gene encodes CDR1 SGHAT and CDR2 FQNNGV. The J segment lost 2 bases and the V segment lost 4 bases, leaving 8 bases of the junction unmatched. The CDR3 has 19 amino acids. The CDR3 reads CASSSNPGLAGGPYNEQFF. The CDR3 DNA sequence: TGTGCCAGCAGCTCTAATCCGGGACTAGCGGGAGGGCCCTACAATGAGCAGTTCTTC. Filled out from reference TRBV11-2 and TRBJ2-1, the complete variable domain reads EAGVAQSPRYKIIEKRQSVAFWCNPISGHATLYWYQQILGQGPKLLIQFQNNGVVDDSQLPKDRFSAERLKGVDSTLKIQPAKLEDSAVYLCASSSNPGLAGGPYNEQFFGPGTRLTVL.

The rearrangement joins TRBV12-3 or TRBV12-4 to TRBJ1-4, with D perhaps matching TRBD1 (5 bases). The CDR3 length is 14 residues. Trimming cost V 3 bases and J 8 bases, with 13 bases left between them. This CDR3 is CASSFGRDEEKLFF. The CDR3 bases are TGTGCCAGCAGTTTCGGGAGGGACGAGGAAAAACTGTTTTTT.

The chain uses TRBV3-1 and TRBJ2-7; D is tentatively TRBD1 or TRBD2 (7 bases each). There are 18 residues in the CDR3. The V end was cut by 2 bases, the J end by 1 base, with 21 bases between. Looked up from germline, CDR1 is LGHDT and CDR2 is YNNKEL (reference sequence). In DNA form, the CDR3 reads TGTGCCAGCAGCCAAAAGGGGGCTAGCGGACTAGTATCCTACGAGCAGTACTTC. Translation: CASSQKGASGLVSYEQYF.

The genes are TRBV20-1 and TRBJ2-6; no firm D call. Trimming removed 3 bases at V and 1 base at J, with 4 bases between. Germline CDR1 DFQATT, CDR2 SNEGSKA (reference sequence). The CDR3 extends over 13 amino acids. This CDR3 reads CSASSSGANVLTF. The CDR3 DNA reads TGCAGTGCTAGTAGTTCTGGGGCCAACGTCCTGACTTTC.

This clonotype was counted a few times. The chain links TRBV12-3 or TRBV12-4 to TRBJ2-2, with TRBD2 matching 13 bases. The V segment lost 6 bases and the J segment 6 bases; nucleotides outside the gene matches: 7. The CDR3 consists of 16 residues. Here the CDR3 reads CASRPTSGRAPGELFF. Here the CDR3 DNA reads TGTGCCAGCAGACCCACTAGCGGGAGGGCCCCCGGGGAGCTGTTTTTT.

This clonotype turned up a few times. The chain employs TRBV9 and TRBJ2-6, with 13 bases matching TRBD2. The CDR3 contains 21 residues. The V gene's germline CDR1 is SGDLS and CDR2 YYNGEE. The ends lost 2 bases at V and 1 base at J; junction bases unmatched: 12. The DNA for the CDR3 is TGTGCCAGCAGCGTTCCCCTCACTAGCGGGAGGGCCGGGTCTGGGGCCAACGTCCTGACTTTC. It yields the protein CASSVPLTSGRAGSGANVLTF.

This clonotype occurred many times. The rearrangement links TRBV5-5 to TRBJ1-2; 9 positions match TRBD1. J gave up 4 bases and V 0 bases, and 4 bases lay outside the gene matches. The CDR3 totals 15 residues. CDR1 is SGHKS, CDR2 YYEKEE, per germline (reference sequence). CDR3 DNA: TGTGCCAGCAGCTTGGGACAGGGGGGGGTCTATGGCTACACCTTC. This encodes CASSLGQGGVYGYTF.